This T cell receptor (beta chain) was documented in a study of T cell repertoires in cytomegalovirus infection (dated by TCRdb to the late 2010s). Regarding the complete study: The peptide stimulations were aimed at well-studied HLA-B-restricted epitopes as well as recently identified HLA-C-restricted CMV epitopes, whose presentation resists viral immunomodulation. Donor HLA type was relevant to the analysis, as public TCR beta signatures indicated carriage of CMV infection together with the matching HLA type. Here is what the overall study found, with its caveats: In both this cohort and an independent cohort of approximately 350 donors, the cumulative frequency of public TCR beta family members distinguished carriers of CMV infection plus the relevant HLA type. The ex vivo response was dominated by HLA-C-restricted CMV-specific TCR beta clonotypes, and the single most frequent clonotype in two of eight donors was supplied by these HLA-C-restricted clonotypes.

The sample's treatment or condition, from its label and the paper: in vitro stimulation with specific CMV peptide epitopes to enrich CMV-specific T cells. Via the germline V gene, CDR1 is KGHDR and CDR2 SFDVKD. The CDR3 spans 12 residues, from the cysteine through the phenylalanine. The DNA shown is the 36-base CDR3, in frame from base 1. The junction shows trimming of 4 bases on V and 2 bases on J, plus 1 base between the germline ends. A few counts support this clonotype. Its cognate antigen has yet to be identified. Qualities for individual bases were not recorded, and no much larger clone is one base off. The listed sequencing device is Illumina HiSeq 1500. Using fastp trimming at Q25 and MiXCR clonotype assembly, TCRdb reanalyzed the public sequencing data and kept in-frame beta chains. Every entry covers one CDR3 protein and lists the most common genes and DNA from its rows. The sample table contains fewer than 950,000 distinct CDR3 sequences; only one count was recorded for 32% of them. The top ten clones comprise 9.5% to 15% of the sample.

This TCR was recovered from a human donor in good health (CMV status not recorded). Some clones in this sample may be carry-over from other donors' samples. In this chain, TRBV24-1 is recombined with TRBJ2-2; no D gene call is confident. The sample in question was cultured CD8+ T cells from PBMCs, obtained from culture after CMV antigen stimulation. The DNA is as follows: TGTGCCACCAGTGACAACACCGGGGAGCTGTTTTTT. Translated, it gives CATSDNTGELFF.